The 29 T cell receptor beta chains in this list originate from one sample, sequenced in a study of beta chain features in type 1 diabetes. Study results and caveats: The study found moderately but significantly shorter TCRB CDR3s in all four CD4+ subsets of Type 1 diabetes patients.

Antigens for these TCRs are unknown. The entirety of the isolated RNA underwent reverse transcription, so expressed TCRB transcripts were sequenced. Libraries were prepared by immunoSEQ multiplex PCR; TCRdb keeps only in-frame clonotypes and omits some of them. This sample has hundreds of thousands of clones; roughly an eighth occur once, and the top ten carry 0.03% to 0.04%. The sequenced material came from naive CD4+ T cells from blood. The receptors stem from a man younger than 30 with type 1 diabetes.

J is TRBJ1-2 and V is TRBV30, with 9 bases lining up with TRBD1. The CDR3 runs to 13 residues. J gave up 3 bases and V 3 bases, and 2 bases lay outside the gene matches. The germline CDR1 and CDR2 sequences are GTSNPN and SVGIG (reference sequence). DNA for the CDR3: TGTGCCTGGAGACGGACAGGGGACTATGGCTACACCTTC. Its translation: CAWRRTGDYGYTF.

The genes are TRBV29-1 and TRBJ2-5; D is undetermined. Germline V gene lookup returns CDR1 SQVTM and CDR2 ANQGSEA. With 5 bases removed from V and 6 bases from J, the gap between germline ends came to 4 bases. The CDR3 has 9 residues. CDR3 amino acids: CSVIQTQYF. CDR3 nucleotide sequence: TGCAGCGTTATTCAGACCCAGTACTTC.

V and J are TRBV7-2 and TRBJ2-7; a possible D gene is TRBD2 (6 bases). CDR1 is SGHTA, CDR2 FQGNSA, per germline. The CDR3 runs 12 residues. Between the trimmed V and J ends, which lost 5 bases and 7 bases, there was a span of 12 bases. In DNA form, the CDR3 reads TGTGCCAGCAGCACGGCCGGGAGAGAGCAGTACTTC. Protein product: CASSTAGREQYF.

The CDR3 loop reads CASSLELAGRTYEQYF. CDR3 bases: TGTGCCAGCAGCTTAGAACTAGCGGGCCGGACCTACGAGCAGTACTTC. V and J are TRBV11-2 and TRBJ2-7, with TRBD2 identical over 9 bases. V lost 0 bases to trimming and J lost 2 bases; unmatched junction nucleotides: 5. The germline CDR1 and CDR2 sequences are SGHAT and FQNNGV. The CDR3 runs 16 residues.

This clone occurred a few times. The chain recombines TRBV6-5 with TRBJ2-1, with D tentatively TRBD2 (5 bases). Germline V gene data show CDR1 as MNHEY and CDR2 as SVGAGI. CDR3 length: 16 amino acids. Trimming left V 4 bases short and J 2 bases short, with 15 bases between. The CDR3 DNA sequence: TGTGCCAGCAGTTCCCGCTGGGAGCGCCCCTACAATGAGCAGTTCTTC. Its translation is CASSSRWERPYNEQFF.

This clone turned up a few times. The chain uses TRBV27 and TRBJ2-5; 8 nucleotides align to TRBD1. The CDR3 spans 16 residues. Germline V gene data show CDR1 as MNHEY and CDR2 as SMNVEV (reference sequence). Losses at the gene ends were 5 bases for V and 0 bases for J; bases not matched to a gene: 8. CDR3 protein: CASSRSLQGDQETQYF. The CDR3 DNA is TGTGCCAGCAGTCGATCTCTACAGGGGGACCAAGAGACCCAGTACTTC.

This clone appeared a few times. In DNA form, the CDR3 reads TGTGCCAGCAGCCCCCAGACAGCCTCCTACGAGCAGTACTTC. Translated, it gives CASSPQTASYEQYF. The chain recombines TRBV9 with TRBJ2-7; D possibly corresponds to TRBD1 (5 bases). The CDR3 spans 14 residues. Trimming stripped 4 bases from V and 0 bases from J, with 11 bases between. CDR1 SGDLS and CDR2 YYNGEE come from the germline V gene. Together with reference TRBV9 and TRBJ2-7, the CDR3 gives the full variable domain: DSGVTQTPKHLITATGQRVTLRCSPRSGDLSVYWYQQSLDQGLQFLIQYYNGEERAKGNILERFSAQQFPDLHSELNLSSLELGDSALYFCASSPQTASYEQYFGPGTRLTVT.

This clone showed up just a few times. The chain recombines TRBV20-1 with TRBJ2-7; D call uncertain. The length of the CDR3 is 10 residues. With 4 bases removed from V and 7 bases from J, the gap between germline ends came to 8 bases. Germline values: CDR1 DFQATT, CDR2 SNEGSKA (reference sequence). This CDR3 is CSAKVEEQYF. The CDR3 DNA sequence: TGCAGTGCTAAGGTGGAGGAGCAGTACTTC.

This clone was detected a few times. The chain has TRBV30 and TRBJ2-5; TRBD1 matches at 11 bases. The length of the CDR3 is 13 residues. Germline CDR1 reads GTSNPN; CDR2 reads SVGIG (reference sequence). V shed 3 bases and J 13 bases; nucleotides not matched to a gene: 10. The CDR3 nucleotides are TGTGCCTGGAGCACCGGGACAGGGGGTCGAGGGTACTTC. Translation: CAWSTGTGGRGYF.

The CDR3 DNA follows: TGTGCCAGCAGCTTAGTTCCCGGGAACACGGAGACCCAGTACTTC. Amino acids: CASSLVPGNTETQYF. The chain employs TRBV7-6 and TRBJ2-5, with a possible D match to TRBD2 (5 bases). Germline CDR1 SGHVS, CDR2 FNYEAQ. The V end lost 1 base, the J end lost 5 bases, and 14 bases lay between the germline ends. The CDR3 has 15 amino acids.

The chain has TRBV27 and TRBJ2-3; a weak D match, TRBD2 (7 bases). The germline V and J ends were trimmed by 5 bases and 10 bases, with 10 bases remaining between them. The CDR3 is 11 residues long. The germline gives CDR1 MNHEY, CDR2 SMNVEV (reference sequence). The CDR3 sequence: CASSEGGAQYF. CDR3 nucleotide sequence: TGTGCCAGCAGTGAGGGGGGGGCGCAGTATTTT.

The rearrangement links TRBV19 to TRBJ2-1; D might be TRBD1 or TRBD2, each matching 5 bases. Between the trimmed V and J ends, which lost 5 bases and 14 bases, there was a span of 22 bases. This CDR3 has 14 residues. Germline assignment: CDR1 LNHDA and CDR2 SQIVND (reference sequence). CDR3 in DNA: TGTGCCAGTAGTGCCGGGGTTGGGCAGGGCCGCGAGTTCTTC. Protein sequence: CASSAGVGQGREFF.

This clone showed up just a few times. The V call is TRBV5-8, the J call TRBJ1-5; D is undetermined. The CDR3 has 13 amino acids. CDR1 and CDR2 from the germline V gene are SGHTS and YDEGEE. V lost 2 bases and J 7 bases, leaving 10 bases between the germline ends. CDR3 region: CASSFGGRQPQHF. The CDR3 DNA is TGTGCCAGCAGCTTCGGAGGGCGACAGCCCCAGCATTTT.

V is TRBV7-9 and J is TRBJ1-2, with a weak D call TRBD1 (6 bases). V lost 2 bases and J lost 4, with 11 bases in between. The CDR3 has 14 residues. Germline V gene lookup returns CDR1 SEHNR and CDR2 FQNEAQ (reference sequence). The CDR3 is CASSLNLDSYGYTF. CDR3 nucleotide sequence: TGTGCCAGCAGCTTAAATCTGGACAGCTATGGCTACACCTTC.

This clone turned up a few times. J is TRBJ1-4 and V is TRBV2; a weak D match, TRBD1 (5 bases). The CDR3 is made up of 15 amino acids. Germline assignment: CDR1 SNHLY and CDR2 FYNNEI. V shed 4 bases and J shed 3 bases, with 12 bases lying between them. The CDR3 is CASSAGGGPNEKLFF. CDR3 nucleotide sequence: TGTGCCAGCAGTGCCGGCGGGGGTCCTAATGAAAAACTGTTTTTT. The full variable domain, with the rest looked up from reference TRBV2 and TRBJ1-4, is EPEVTQTPSHQVTQMGQEVILRCVPISNHLYFYWYRQILGQKVEFLVSFYNNEISEKSEIFDDQFSVERPDGSNFTLKIRSTKLEDSAMYFCASSAGGGPNEKLFFGSGTQLSVL.

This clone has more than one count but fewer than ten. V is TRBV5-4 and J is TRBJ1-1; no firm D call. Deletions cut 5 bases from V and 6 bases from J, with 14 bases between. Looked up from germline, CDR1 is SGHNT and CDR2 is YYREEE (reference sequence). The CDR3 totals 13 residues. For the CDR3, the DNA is TGTGCCAGCAGTAAGGAGATGGGCGCTGAAGCTTTCTTT. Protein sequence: CASSKEMGAEAFF. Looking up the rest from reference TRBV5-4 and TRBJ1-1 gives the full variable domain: ETGVTQSPTHLIKTRGQQVTLRCSSQSGHNTVSWYQQALGQGPQFIFQYYREEENGRGNFPPRFSGLQFPNYSSELNVNALELDDSALYLCASSKEMGAEAFFGQGTRLTVV.

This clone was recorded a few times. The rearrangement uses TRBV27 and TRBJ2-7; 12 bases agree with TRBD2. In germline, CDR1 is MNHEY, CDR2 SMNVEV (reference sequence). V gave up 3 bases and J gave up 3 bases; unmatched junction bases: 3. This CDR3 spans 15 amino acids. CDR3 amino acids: CASSFGLAGLYEQYF. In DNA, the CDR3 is TGTGCCAGCAGTTTCGGACTAGCGGGGCTCTACGAGCAGTACTTC.

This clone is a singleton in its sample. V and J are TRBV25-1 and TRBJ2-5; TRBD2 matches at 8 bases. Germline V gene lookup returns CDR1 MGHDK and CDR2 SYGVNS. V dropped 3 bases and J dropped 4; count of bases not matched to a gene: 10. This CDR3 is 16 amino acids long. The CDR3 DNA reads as TGTGCCAGCAGTGAGGAGGGGCGGGGGGTACTAGAGACCCAGTACTTC. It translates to CASSEEGRGVLETQYF.

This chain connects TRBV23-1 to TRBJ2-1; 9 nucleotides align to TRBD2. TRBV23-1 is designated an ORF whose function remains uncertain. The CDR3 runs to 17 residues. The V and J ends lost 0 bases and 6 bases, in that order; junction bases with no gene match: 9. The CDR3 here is CASSQSGKREDFNEQFF. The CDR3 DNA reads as TGCGCCAGCAGTCAATCGGGGAAGCGGGAGGACTTCAATGAGCAGTTCTTC.

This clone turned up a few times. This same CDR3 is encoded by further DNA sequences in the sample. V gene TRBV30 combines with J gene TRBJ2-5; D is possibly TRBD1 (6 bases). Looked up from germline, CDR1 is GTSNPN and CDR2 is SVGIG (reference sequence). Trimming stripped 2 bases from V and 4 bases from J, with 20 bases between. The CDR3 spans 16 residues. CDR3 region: CAWSPGTSGFGETQYF. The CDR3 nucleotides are TGTGCCTGGAGTCCTGGGACATCGGGGTTTGGAGAGACCCAGTACTTC.

CDR3 sequence: CAWTKLPDRPSYEQYF. The CDR3 DNA reads TGTGCCTGGACCAAACTTCCCGACAGGCCGTCCTACGAGCAGTACTTC. The chain employs TRBV30 and TRBJ2-7, with D tentatively TRBD1 (6 bases). This CDR3 is built from 16 residues. Between the trimmed V and J ends, which lost 4 bases and 1 base, there was a span of 20 bases. CDR1 is GTSNPN, CDR2 SVGIG, per germline (reference sequence).

This CDR3 is CASSYSRDSSYEQYF. The CDR3 region has the DNA TGTGCCAGCAGTTACTCGAGGGACAGCTCCTACGAGCAGTACTTC. The rearrangement joins TRBV6-5 to TRBJ2-7, with 7 bases matching TRBD1. This CDR3 is 15 amino acids long. J lost 0 bases, V lost 0 bases, and 2 bases had no gene match. The V gene's germline CDR1 is MNHEY and CDR2 SVGAGI.

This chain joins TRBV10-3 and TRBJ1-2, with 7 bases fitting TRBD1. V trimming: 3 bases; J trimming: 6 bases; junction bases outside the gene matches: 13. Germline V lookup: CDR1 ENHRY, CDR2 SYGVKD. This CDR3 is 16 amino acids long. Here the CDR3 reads CAISENSQGGGDGYTF. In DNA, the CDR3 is TGTGCCATCAGTGAAAATTCTCAGGGGGGAGGCGATGGCTACACCTTC.

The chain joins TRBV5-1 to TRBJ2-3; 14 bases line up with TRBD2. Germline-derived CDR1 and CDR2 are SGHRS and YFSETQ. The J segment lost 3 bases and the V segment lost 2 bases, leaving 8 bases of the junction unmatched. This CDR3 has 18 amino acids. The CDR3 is CASSFLGLAGVGTDTQYF. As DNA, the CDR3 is TGCGCCAGCAGCTTTCTGGGACTAGCGGGAGTGGGAACAGATACGCAGTATTTT. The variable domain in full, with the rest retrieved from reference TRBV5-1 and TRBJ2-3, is KAGVTQTPRYLIKTRGQQVTLSCSPISGHRSVSWYQQTPGQGLQFLFEYFSETQRNKGNFPGRFSGRQFSNSRSEMNVSTLELGDSALYLCASSFLGLAGVGTDTQYFGPGTRLTVL.

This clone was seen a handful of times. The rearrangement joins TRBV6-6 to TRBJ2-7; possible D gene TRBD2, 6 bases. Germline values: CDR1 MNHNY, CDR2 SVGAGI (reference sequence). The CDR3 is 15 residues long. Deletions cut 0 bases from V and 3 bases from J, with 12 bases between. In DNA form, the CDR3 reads TGTGCCAGCAGTTACTCGGGTGGGAGGAACTACGAGCAGTACTTC. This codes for CASSYSGGRNYEQYF.

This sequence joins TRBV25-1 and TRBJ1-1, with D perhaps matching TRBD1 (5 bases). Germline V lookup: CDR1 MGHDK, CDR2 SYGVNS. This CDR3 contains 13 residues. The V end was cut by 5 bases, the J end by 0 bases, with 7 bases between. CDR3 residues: CASSRQMNTEAFF. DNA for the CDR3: TGTGCCAGCAGTAGACAGATGAACACTGAAGCTTTCTTT.

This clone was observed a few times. The CDR3 DNA is TGTGCCAGCTCACCTGGCACAGGGGAAAATGAGCAGTTCTTC. The encoded protein is CASSPGTGENEQFF. The J gene is TRBJ2-1, the V gene TRBV18; the match to TRBD1 covers 7 bases. J was trimmed by 7 bases and V by 3 bases; bases with no gene match: 6. Germline-derived CDR1 and CDR2 are KGHSH and LQKENI. There are 14 residues in the CDR3. Filled out from reference TRBV18 and TRBJ2-1, the complete variable domain reads NAGVMQNPRHLVRRRGQEARLRCSPMKGHSHVYWYRQLPEEGLKFMVYLQKENIIDESGMPKERFSAEFPKEGPSILRIQQVVRGDSAAYFCASSPGTGENEQFFGPGTRLTVL.

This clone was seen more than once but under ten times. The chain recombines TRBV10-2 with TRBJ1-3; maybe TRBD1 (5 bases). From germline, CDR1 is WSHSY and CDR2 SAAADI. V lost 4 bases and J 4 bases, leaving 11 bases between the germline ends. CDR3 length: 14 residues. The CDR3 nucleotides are TGCGCCAGCAGTGGACGGACATCCGGAAACACCATATATTTT. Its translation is CASSGRTSGNTIYF.

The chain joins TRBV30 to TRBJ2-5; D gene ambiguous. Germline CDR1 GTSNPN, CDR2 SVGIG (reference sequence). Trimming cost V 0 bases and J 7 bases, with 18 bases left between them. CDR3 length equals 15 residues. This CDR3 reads CAWSVGGGGLGTQYF. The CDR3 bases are TGTGCCTGGAGTGTGGGTGGCGGTGGTTTGGGGACCCAGTACTTC.